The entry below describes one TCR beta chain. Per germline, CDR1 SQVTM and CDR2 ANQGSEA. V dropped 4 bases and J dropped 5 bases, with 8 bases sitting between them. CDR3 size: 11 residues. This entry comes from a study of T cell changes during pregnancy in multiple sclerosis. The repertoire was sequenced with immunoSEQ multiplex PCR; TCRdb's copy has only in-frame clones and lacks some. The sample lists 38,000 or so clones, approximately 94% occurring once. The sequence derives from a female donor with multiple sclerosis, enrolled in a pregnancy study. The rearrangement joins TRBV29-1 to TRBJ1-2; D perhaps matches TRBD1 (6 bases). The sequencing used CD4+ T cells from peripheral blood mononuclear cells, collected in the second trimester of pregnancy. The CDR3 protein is CSVVTGYGYTF. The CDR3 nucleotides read TGCAGCGTTGTGACAGGATATGGCTACACCTTC.